This T cell receptor beta chain was recovered during a study of regulatory T cells in long-lasting Graves disease. Study-wide points: Patients with persistent disease shared 2,900 or so public clonotypes, outpacing the roughly 1,000 shared by new patients.

The CDR3 sequence is 17 residues long. The V gene's germline CDR1 is MNHNY and CDR2 SVGAGI (reference sequence). Trimming stripped 0 bases from V and 0 bases from J, with 12 bases between. Documented time point: newly diagnosed GD, antithyroid drugs for less than 3 months. The TCR library used RNA extracted from PBMCs. An endocrinology unit in Xi'an, China, supplied the patients. For TCR beta, libraries came from iRepertoire HTBI primers and Arm-PCR of CDR3 regions. TCRdb recomputed calls from the multiplex PCR reads with MiXCR, one row per CDR3 protein. This table holds under 700,000 distinct CDR3 sequences, 15% to 20% found once. Comment on this clonotype: The antigen is undetermined.

In addition, the sample was reused for a study of T cells in Graves' hyperthyroidism and ophthalmopathy. That source reports: RT-PCR in the first round (using the HTBI primer set) targeted the TCR CDR3. With a median lead of 6.5 months before onset, the model predicted ophthalmopathy.

V and J are TRBV6-6 and TRBJ1-3, with D possibly matching TRBD1 (6 bases). Sequenced here: peripheral blood mononuclear cells (PBMCs), sampled at new diagnosis, from a patient treated with antithyroid drugs. The receptor was derived from a woman aged 35 to 60 with Graves disease. CDR3 sequence (DNA): TGTGCCAGCAGTTACTCGAGACAGGCCACCTCTGGAAACACCATATATTTT. This sequence encodes CASSYSRQATSGNTIYF.